One and the same sample provided the 13 T cell receptor beta chains below, sequenced in a study of blood T cell repertoires in COVID-19. Data came from immunoSEQ multiplex PCR; TCRdb stores just in-frame clones and leaves some out. The sample consists of over 150,000 clones, 70% to 80% of them appearing once. The specimen sequenced was PBMCs or T cells enriched from blood (not recorded which). The receptors stem from a woman in her seventies in a cohort exposed to, infected with or recovered from COVID-19 (not recorded which).

The chain carries TRBV20-1 and TRBJ2-3; D remains ambiguous. With 3 bases removed from V and 0 bases from J, the gap between germline ends came to 10 bases. Germline V gene lookup returns CDR1 DFQATT and CDR2 SNEGSKA (reference sequence). This CDR3 spans 14 amino acids. CDR3 sequence: CSASEGASTDTQYF. For the CDR3, the DNA is TGCAGTGCTAGTGAAGGAGCTAGCACAGATACGCAGTATTTT.

J is TRBJ2-1 and V is TRBV9; 14 nucleotides match TRBD2. V lost 4 bases, J lost 7 bases, and 10 bases stayed unmatched. The CDR3 is 17 residues long. Germline CDR1 reads SGDLS; CDR2 reads YYNGEE. CDR3 nucleotide sequence: TGTGCCAGCAGCATCCGGGGACTAGCGGGAGTCAGAAATGAGCAGTTCTTC. Translation: CASSIRGLAGVRNEQFF.

The chain joins TRBV4-3 to TRBJ2-2, with 10 bases identical to TRBD2. The CDR3 has 17 amino acids. The germline CDR1 and CDR2 sequences are LGHNA and YSLEER. The trim removed 1 base at V and 5 bases at J, leaving 7 bases unmatched. In nucleotides, the CDR3 is TGCGCCAGCAGCCAAGCAGCATGGACTAGCGGAACCGGGGAGCTGTTTTTT. Encoded protein: CASSQAAWTSGTGELFF.

The chain joins TRBV14 to TRBJ2-2; 7 bases are a match to TRBD1. V lost 3 bases to trimming and J lost 5 bases; unmatched junction nucleotides: 6. The V gene's germline CDR1 is SGHDN and CDR2 FVKESK. This CDR3 is 15 amino acids long. The CDR3 coding sequence is TGTGCCAGCAGCCAGCTCCCGACAGGGACCGGGGAGCTGTTTTTT. This gives the protein CASSQLPTGTGELFF. Together with reference TRBV14 and TRBJ2-2, the CDR3 gives the full variable domain: EAGVTQFPSHSVIEKGQTVTLRCDPISGHDNLYWYRRVMGKEIKFLLHFVKESKQDESGMPNNRFLAERTGGTYSTLKVQPAELEDSGVYFCASSQLPTGTGELFFGEGSRLTVL.

J is TRBJ2-5 and V is TRBV5-1; perhaps TRBD1 as D (6 bases). With 0 bases removed from V and 5 bases from J, the gap between germline ends came to 11 bases. CDR1 SGHRS and CDR2 YFSETQ come from the germline V gene. The CDR3 totals 14 residues. CDR3 sequence: CASSLVGGRETQYF. The CDR3 nucleotides read TGCGCCAGCAGCTTGGTTGGGGGCCGGGAGACCCAGTACTTC.

To note about this clone: This CDR3 is also generated by other DNA sequences in the sample. This sequence joins TRBV27 and TRBJ1-2, with a weak D call TRBD1 (5 bases). V lost 6 bases and J 0 bases, leaving 8 bases between the germline ends. The CDR3 runs 13 residues. CDR1 and CDR2 (germline): MNHEY, SMNVEV (reference sequence). CDR3 nucleotide sequence: TGTGCCAGCAGGCCGACAGCTAACTATGGCTACACCTTC. It specifies CASRPTANYGYTF.

The chain couples TRBV11-3 to TRBJ2-7, with D unresolved. With 1 base removed from V and 7 bases from J, the gap between germline ends came to 11 bases. This CDR3 is built from 13 residues. Germline V gene lookup returns CDR1 SGHNT and CDR2 YENEEA. CDR3 DNA sequence: TGTGCCAGCAGCTTAGTAAGGCCCGGGGAGCAGTACTTC. Encoded protein: CASSLVRPGEQYF.

This chain connects TRBV24-1 to TRBJ1-3, with TRBD1 matching 7 bases. CDR3 length equals 15 residues. The germline CDR1 and CDR2 sequences are KGHDR and SFDVKD. V gave up 2 bases and J gave up 6 bases; unmatched junction bases: 6. The CDR3 region is CATSDSQGYENTIYF. The CDR3 coding sequence is TGTGCCACCAGTGATTCACAGGGGTACGAAAACACCATATATTTT.

Notes on this clone: Since a much larger clone is just one base distant, this may be a read error. CDR3 DNA sequence: TGTGCCAATTCAGGGGGGCGAGAGACCCAGTACTTC. It translates to CANSGGRETQYF. This rearrangement joins TRBV19 to TRBJ2-5; the D gene is possibly TRBD1 (7 bases). CDR1 is LNHDA, CDR2 SQIVND, per germline (reference sequence). The V end lost 10 bases, the J end lost 4 bases, and 13 bases lay between the germline ends. The CDR3 length is 12 residues.

The chain carries TRBV3-1 (or the pseudogene TRBV3-2) and TRBJ2-6, with 9 bases identical to TRBD1. CDR3 size: 16 residues. V was pared by 4 bases and J by 0 bases, with 1 base of the junction left unmatched. CDR1 is LGHDT and CDR2 is YNNKEL in the germline V gene (reference sequence). CDR3 DNA sequence: TGTGCCAGCAGCCGGGGACAGGGCTCTGGGGCCAACGTCCTGACTTTC. Its translation is CASSRGQGSGANVLTF.

The V gene is TRBV7-2, the J gene TRBJ2-1, with TRBD2 matching 8 bases. Germline V gene lookup returns CDR1 SGHTA and CDR2 FQGNSA. The CDR3 is 15 amino acids. Losses at the gene ends were 7 bases for V and 0 bases for J; bases not matched to a gene: 5. DNA of the CDR3: TGTGCCAGCAACCGCGGGAGGAGCTCCTACAATGAGCAGTTCTTC. This encodes CASNRGRSSYNEQFF.

The count of this clone is one. The rearrangement links TRBV5-1 to TRBJ2-5, with 8 nucleotides matching TRBD2. V gave up 4 bases and J gave up 7 bases; unmatched junction bases: 9. The CDR3 covers 14 residues. Germline CDR1 is SGHRS and CDR2 is YFSETQ. The CDR3 DNA reads TGCGCCAGCAGCACTAGCGGTTCTAGGGGGACCCAGTACTTC. It is translated as CASSTSGSRGTQYF.

This clone was picked up one time. The chain links TRBV28 to TRBJ1-6, with 8 bases aligning to TRBD1. J lost 5 bases, V lost 3 bases, and 3 bases had no gene match. CDR3 length: 15 amino acids. CDR1 is MDHEN and CDR2 is SYDVKM in the germline V gene. In DNA, the CDR3 is TGTGCCAGCAGTTTTTCGGACAGGGATAATTCACCCCTCCACTTT. This codes for CASSFSDRDNSPLHF. Full variable domain (rest looked up from reference TRBV28 and TRBJ1-6): DVKVTQSSRYLVKRTGEKVFLECVQDMDHENMFWYRQDPGLGLRLIYFSYDVKMKEKGDIPEGYSVSREKKERFSLILESASTNQTSMYLCASSFSDRDNSPLHFGNGTRLTVT.